The 32 T cell receptor beta chains presented below share a single source sample, sequenced in a study of cytomegalovirus exposure and HLA in healthy donors. Vbeta (60) and Jbeta (13) primers were used in the PCR. The method was immunoSEQ multiplex PCR; TCRdb's version includes in-frame clones alone and lacks a portion of them. The sample records roughly 150,000 clones, roughly 87% being singletons. Material for sequencing was PBMCs. These receptors all come from a man aged 30-40 years in good health and CMV-seropositive.

This chain uses TRBV4-2 with TRBJ2-7; perhaps TRBD1 as D (7 bases). This CDR3 is built from 16 residues. In germline, CDR1 is LGHNA, CDR2 YNFKEQ. V shed 1 base and J shed 2 bases, with 15 bases lying between them. In nucleotides, the CDR3 is TGTGCCAGCAGCCAAGCCGGAGGGACAGCCGCCTACGAGCAGTACTTC. It yields the protein CASSQAGGTAAYEQYF.

CDR3 sequence (DNA): TGTGCCAGCAGTTTAACAGCGGGAGGCCCACACAATGAGCAGTTCTTC. Amino acids: CASSLTAGGPHNEQFF. The chain links TRBV7-2 to TRBJ2-1; 9 nucleotides align to TRBD2. In germline, CDR1 is SGHTA, CDR2 FQGNSA. The trim removed 6 bases at V and 5 bases at J, leaving 11 bases unmatched. The CDR3 has 16 amino acids.

This clone was counted a single time. The chain uses TRBV30 and TRBJ2-7; 9 nucleotides agree with TRBD1. Germline V gives CDR1 GTSNPN, CDR2 SVGIG (reference sequence). This CDR3 contains 15 residues. J was trimmed by 2 bases and V by 3 bases; bases with no gene match: 8. CDR3 sequence (DNA): TGTGCCTGGAGATACACAGGGGGCCCTACCTACGAGCAGTACTTC. Translated, it gives CAWRYTGGPTYEQYF.

This sequence joins TRBV29-1 and TRBJ2-1, with 9 bases lining up with TRBD2. The CDR3 length is 14 residues. V trimming: 6 bases; J trimming: 5 bases; junction bases outside the gene matches: 8. Germline V gene lookup returns CDR1 SQVTM and CDR2 ANQGSEA. The CDR3 here is CSVAGTSTDNEQFF. The DNA of the CDR3 is TGCAGCGTCGCCGGGACTAGCACGGACAATGAGCAGTTCTTC.

The chain links TRBV5-6 to TRBJ2-3; D is uncertain. The germline CDR1 and CDR2 sequences are SGHDT and YYEEEE. V lost 0 bases, J lost 0 bases, and 8 bases lay in between. The CDR3 contains 15 residues. CDR3 sequence: CASSLGRTSTDTQYF. The CDR3 coding sequence is TGTGCCAGCAGCTTGGGGAGAACTAGCACAGATACGCAGTATTTT.

Turning to this clone: The junction departs from the called germline gene at one end, perhaps through a read error. Other DNA sequences in the same sample also yield this CDR3. This rearrangement joins TRBV28 to TRBJ1-4; 8 bases agree with TRBD1. From germline, CDR1 is MDHEN and CDR2 SYDVKM. CDR3 size: 14 residues. Written as DNA, the CDR3 is TGTGCCAGCAGCTTATACGGACAGGGTGAAAAACTGTTTTTT. Protein product: CASSLYGQGEKLFF.

The chain links TRBV30 to TRBJ1-4, with 9 bases that match TRBD1. From germline, CDR1 is GTSNPN and CDR2 SVGIG (reference sequence). V lost 0 bases and J lost 4; bases outside the gene matches: 15. CDR3 length: 19 amino acids. The CDR3 is CAWSVGQGRIPAVNEKLFF. DNA of the CDR3: TGTGCCTGGAGTGTCGGACAGGGGCGAATCCCAGCCGTTAATGAAAAACTGTTTTTT.

The chain carries TRBV4-1 and TRBJ2-2, with 9 bases aligning to TRBD1. V was clipped by 3 bases and J by 6 bases; unmatched bases: 8. CDR1 MGHRA and CDR2 YSYEKL come from the germline V gene. This CDR3 is 16 amino acids long. The CDR3 DNA reads TGCGCCAGCAGCCAGCCGGACAGGGGAATTTCCGGGGAGCTGTTTTTT. This codes for CASSQPDRGISGELFF.

The rearrangement joins TRBV25-1 to TRBJ2-7; no definite D call. This CDR3 contains 13 residues. V was cut by 1 base and J by 3 bases, with 7 bases left in between. In germline, CDR1 is MGHDK, CDR2 SYGVNS. CDR3 region: CASSESTNYEQYF. CDR3 coding DNA: TGTGCCAGCAGTGAATCAACTAACTACGAGCAGTACTTC.

The chain employs TRBV5-4 and TRBJ2-7; D is perhaps TRBD2 (6 bases). V lost 1 base, J lost 5 bases, and 19 bases lay in between. This CDR3 region has 16 residues. The germline V gene has CDR1 SGHNT and CDR2 YYREEE (reference sequence). This chain's CDR3 is CASSLRFGSIPHEQYF. The DNA for the CDR3 is TGTGCCAGCAGCTTGCGTTTCGGGAGTATTCCCCACGAGCAGTACTTC.

The chain is built from TRBV27 and TRBJ2-3; a possible D gene is TRBD1 (6 bases). Germline V gene data show CDR1 as MNHEY and CDR2 as SMNVEV (reference sequence). The CDR3 loop spans 15 amino acids. The V end lost 4 bases, the J end lost 3 bases, and 14 bases lay between the germline ends. CDR3 region: CASSSRQDRTDTQYF. In DNA, the CDR3 is TGTGCCAGCAGTTCCAGACAGGATCGAACAGATACGCAGTATTTT.

The rearrangement uses TRBV5-1 and TRBJ1-5; no definite D call. Germline V gene lookup returns CDR1 SGHRS and CDR2 YFSETQ. Trimming cost V 0 bases and J 0 bases, with 7 bases left between them. The CDR3 consists of 15 residues. DNA of the CDR3: TGCGCCAGCAGCTTGGGAATCTATAGCAATCAGCCCCAGCATTTT. Protein product: CASSLGIYSNQPQHF. Drawing the rest from reference TRBV5-1 and TRBJ1-5, the complete variable domain is KAGVTQTPRYLIKTRGQQVTLSCSPISGHRSVSWYQQTPGQGLQFLFEYFSETQRNKGNFPGRFSGRQFSNSRSEMNVSTLELGDSALYLCASSLGIYSNQPQHFGDGTRLSIL.

The rearrangement joins TRBV27 to TRBJ1-1; D call uncertain. The CDR3 is 18 residues long. Germline CDR1 is MNHEY and CDR2 is SMNVEV (reference sequence). The V gene lost 2 bases and the J gene lost 0 bases, with 19 bases spanning the gap. The CDR3 bases are TGTGCCAGCAGTTTAGATCGCTCGGGTCACCCCATGAACACTGAAGCTTTCTTT. Its protein product is CASSLDRSGHPMNTEAFF.

This chain connects TRBV6-5 to TRBJ2-1; TRBD1 agrees at 9 bases. Germline CDR1 reads MNHEY; CDR2 reads SVGAGI. V gave up 6 bases and J gave up 14 bases; unmatched junction bases: 8. CDR3 length: 12 amino acids. In DNA form, the CDR3 reads TGTGCCAGCAGCGCCGGGACAGGGAATAAGTTCTTC. Translation: CASSAGTGNKFF.

J is TRBJ2-5 and V is TRBV29-1, with no clear D. The CDR3 spans 13 residues. Trimming took off 0 bases at V and 5 bases at J, with 10 bases between the two ends. The germline CDR1 and CDR2 sequences are SQVTM and ANQGSEA. CDR3 loop: CSVEDDRSETQYF. CDR3 sequence (DNA): TGCAGCGTTGAAGACGATCGGTCGGAGACCCAGTACTTC.

V gene TRBV5-1 combines with J gene TRBJ1-3; 9 nucleotides agree with TRBD1. CDR3 length equals 16 residues. Germline values: CDR1 SGHRS, CDR2 YFSETQ. Trimming cost V 2 bases and J 2 bases; bases outside gene matches: 5. The CDR3: CASSLQGASAGNTIYF. The DNA for the CDR3 is TGCGCCAGCAGCTTACAGGGGGCTAGCGCTGGAAACACCATATATTTT.

The V call is TRBV6-5, the J call TRBJ2-5; 7 positions match TRBD1. CDR3 length: 15 residues. V shed 2 bases, J shed 2 bases, and the junction held 5 bases outside the gene matches. Germline V gene lookup returns CDR1 MNHEY and CDR2 SVGAGI. The DNA of the CDR3 is TGTGCCAGCAGTTACCGGCAGGGGGTTCAAGAGACCCAGTACTTC. The encoded protein is CASSYRQGVQETQYF.

The V gene is TRBV19, the J gene TRBJ1-5; D is possibly TRBD1 (5 bases). Trimming removed 4 bases at V and 6 bases at J, with 13 bases between. CDR3 length equals 14 residues. The germline CDR1 and CDR2 sequences are LNHDA and SQIVND (reference sequence). CDR3 in DNA: TGTGCCAGTAGTAGGTTGGGGGGAAGTCAGCCCCAGCATTTT. This sequence encodes CASSRLGGSQPQHF. The whole variable domain, filled in from reference TRBV19 and TRBJ1-5, reads DGGITQSPKYLFRKEGQNVTLSCEQNLNHDAMYWYRQDPGQGLRLIYYSQIVNDFQKGDIAEGYSVSREKKESFPLTVTSAQKNPTAFYLCASSRLGGSQPQHFGDGTRLSIL.

The rearrangement links TRBV9 to TRBJ2-1; 13 nucleotides agree with TRBD2. The CDR3 totals 15 residues. Unmatched junction bases numbered 1, after V lost 0 bases and J lost 7 bases. The V gene's germline CDR1 is SGDLS and CDR2 YYNGEE. The chain's CDR3 is CASSVETSGRNEQFF. CDR3 DNA sequence: TGTGCCAGCAGCGTAGAGACTAGCGGGAGGAATGAGCAGTTCTTC.

This clone was seen a few times. The chain couples TRBV30 to TRBJ2-3; D possibly corresponds to TRBD2 (6 bases). The length of the CDR3 is 12 residues. V was cut by 1 base and J by 4 bases, with 6 bases left in between. Germline assignment: CDR1 GTSNPN and CDR2 SVGIG (reference sequence). CDR3 amino acids: CAWSGDSDTQYF. As DNA, the CDR3 is TGTGCCTGGAGTGGGGACTCAGATACGCAGTATTTT.

The V call is TRBV13, the J call TRBJ1-2; 8 bases are shared with TRBD1. The CDR3 sequence is 13 residues long. Germline V lookup: CDR1 PRHDT, CDR2 FYEKMQ (reference sequence). Germline trimming cut 6 bases from V and 7 bases from J; bases unmatched to any gene: 7. The CDR3 DNA sequence: TGTGCCAGCAGTTCCGGGACAGGAGGTGGCTACACCTTC. This codes for CASSSGTGGGYTF.

This chain joins TRBV6-1 and TRBJ2-7; 9 bases are a match to TRBD2. V shed 8 bases, J shed 1 base, and the junction held 9 bases outside the gene matches. Germline assignment: CDR1 MNHNS and CDR2 SASEGT. The CDR3 is made up of 15 amino acids. The CDR3: CASGIAGEGSYEQYF. In nucleotides, the CDR3 is TGTGCCAGCGGAATAGCGGGAGAAGGGTCCTACGAGCAGTACTTC.

As DNA, the CDR3 is TGCGCCAGCAGCCCCAACCCGACGACGGGCTACGAGCAGTACTTC. It yields the protein CASSPNPTTGYEQYF. V is TRBV5-1 and J is TRBJ2-7; D is undetermined. Trimming removed 4 bases from V and 3 bases from J, with 17 bases in between. Germline loops: CDR1 SGHRS, CDR2 YFSETQ. The CDR3 length is 15 residues.

The genes are TRBV9 and TRBJ2-5; 13 nucleotides match TRBD2. With V trimmed by 0 bases and J by 3 bases, 2 bases remained unmatched. The V gene's germline CDR1 is SGDLS and CDR2 YYNGEE. The CDR3 has 16 amino acids. The DNA of the CDR3 is TGTGCCAGCAGCGTAGTAGGGACTAGCGGGAAAGAGACCCAGTACTTC. It is translated as CASSVVGTSGKETQYF.

The V gene is TRBV7-2, the J gene TRBJ1-1; 7 bases are a match to TRBD1. Germline V gives CDR1 SGHTA, CDR2 FQGNSA. This CDR3 region has 15 residues. Trimming took 6 bases from V and 1 from J; bases not matched to a gene: 8. The CDR3 DNA reads as TGTGCCAGCAGTTTACAGGGGCGGGCGAACACTGAAGCTTTCTTT. Translating it yields CASSLQGRANTEAFF.

This chain uses TRBV5-1 with TRBJ2-1; the match to TRBD2 covers 8 bases. The length of the CDR3 is 19 residues. CDR1 SGHRS and CDR2 YFSETQ come from the germline V gene. With V trimmed by 8 bases and J by 4 bases, 23 bases remained unmatched. The CDR3 loop is CASQISHGGGIAGYNEQFF. CDR3 bases: TGCGCCAGTCAGATATCCCATGGGGGGGGTATAGCGGGATACAATGAGCAGTTCTTC.

The CDR3 region is CASSPPHRAGANVLTF. CDR3 nucleotide sequence: TGTGCCAGCTCACCACCCCACAGGGCCGGGGCCAACGTCCTGACTTTC. V is TRBV18 and J is TRBJ2-6, with TRBD1 as a possible D gene (6 bases). V lost 0 bases and J 4 bases, leaving 10 bases between the germline ends. This CDR3 contains 16 residues. The germline gives CDR1 KGHSH, CDR2 LQKENI.

J is TRBJ2-5 and V is TRBV7-9; 9 bases map to TRBD1. The CDR3 consists of 15 residues. V lost 5 bases to trimming and J lost 5 bases; unmatched junction nucleotides: 9. Germline CDR1 reads SEHNR; CDR2 reads FQNEAQ (reference sequence). The chain's CDR3 is CASSLIGDREETQYF. The CDR3 nucleotides read TGTGCCAGCAGCCTAATTGGGGACAGGGAGGAGACCCAGTACTTC.

J is TRBJ1-2 and V is TRBV2; D is uncertain. V lost 8 bases and J 5 bases, leaving 21 bases between the germline ends. Germline V CDR1 and CDR2: SNHLY, FYNNEI. This CDR3 is 15 amino acids long. In DNA, the CDR3 is TGTGCCAGCGGGCCTCCCCGAATTACCGCGTATGGCTACACCTTC. Protein: CASGPPRITAYGYTF.

The chain employs TRBV6-1 and TRBJ1-6; 7 bases agree with TRBD1. Germline CDR1 reads MNHNS; CDR2 reads SASEGT. Unmatched junction bases numbered 2, after V lost 0 bases and J lost 3 bases. The CDR3 sequence is 16 residues long. The CDR3 DNA follows: TGTGCCAGCAGTGAAGCGCACAGGGGCTATAATTCACCCCTCCACTTT. It yields the protein CASSEAHRGYNSPLHF.

Only a few counts were recorded for this clone. The chain has TRBV5-8 and TRBJ1-5; D unresolved. This CDR3 contains 13 residues. V was pared by 2 bases and J by 7 bases, with 10 bases between. Germline CDR1 SGHTS, CDR2 YDEGEE. Written as DNA, the CDR3 is TGTGCCAGCAGCTTCCGGGATTGGCAGCCCCAGCATTTT. Residues: CASSFRDWQPQHF.

V and J are TRBV7-2 and TRBJ2-7; D is possibly TRBD1 (7 bases). Germline values: CDR1 SGHTA, CDR2 FQGNSA. With 0 bases removed from V and 7 bases from J, the gap between germline ends came to 13 bases. There are 14 residues in the CDR3. CDR3: CASSLAEGAGEQYF. CDR3 nucleotides: TGTGCCAGCAGCTTAGCGGAGGGGGCGGGTGAGCAGTACTTC.